These 26 T cell receptor beta chains share one sample of origin, sequenced in a study of blood T cell repertoires in COVID-19. This table comes from immunoSEQ multiplex PCR, and its TCRdb copy is limited to in-frame clones, with some not included. The repertoire has about 380,000 clones, about 85% of them found once; the top ten carry approximately 3.6%. Specimen: peripheral blood. These receptors all stem from a woman aged 18-35 years with acute or convalescent COVID-19.

The rearrangement links TRBV9 to TRBJ2-1; tentatively, D is TRBD1 (6 bases). Germline V gene sequence: CDR1 SGDLS, CDR2 YYNGEE. The CDR3 runs 15 residues. Trimming took off 2 bases at V and 6 bases at J, with 15 bases between the two ends. The CDR3 loop is CASSVRDNPGNEQFF. In DNA, the CDR3 is TGTGCCAGCAGCGTCCGGGACAACCCGGGCAATGAGCAGTTCTTC. The full variable domain, in which reference TRBV9 and TRBJ2-1 provide the parts outside the CDR3, is DSGVTQTPKHLITATGQRVTLRCSPRSGDLSVYWYQQSLDQGLQFLIQYYNGEERAKGNILERFSAQQFPDLHSELNLSSLELGDSALYFCASSVRDNPGNEQFFGPGTRLTVL.

V is TRBV30 and J is TRBJ2-1, with D possibly TRBD2 on 7 matching bases. The V end was cut by 4 bases, the J end by 9 bases, with 16 bases between. The CDR3 loop spans 13 amino acids. Germline-derived CDR1 and CDR2 are GTSNPN and SVGIG (reference sequence). CDR3 DNA sequence: TGTGCCTGGACCGAGGGGGGGCTCGGTGAGCAGTTCTTC. Protein: CAWTEGGLGEQFF.

The rearrangement joins TRBV18 to TRBJ1-6; D is ambiguous. The CDR3 extends over 13 amino acids. V was clipped by 3 bases and J by 8 bases, with 8 bases between them. The germline V gene has CDR1 KGHSH and CDR2 LQKENI. CDR3 in amino acids: CASSPDLDSPLHF. The CDR3 coding sequence is TGTGCCAGCTCACCGGACTTGGATTCACCCCTCCACTTT.

The J gene is TRBJ2-5, the V gene TRBV12-3 or TRBV12-4, with D possibly matching TRBD2 (5 bases). This CDR3 has 13 amino acids. Trimming stripped 5 bases from V and 2 bases from J, with 9 bases between. The CDR3 spells CASSPRTQETQYF. CDR3 DNA: TGTGCCAGCAGTCCCCGGACTCAAGAGACCCAGTACTTC.

The chain employs TRBV24-1 and TRBJ2-1; TRBD1 aligns across 9 bases. Germline V gives CDR1 KGHDR, CDR2 SFDVKD. Losses at the gene ends were 7 bases for V and 14 bases for J; bases not matched to a gene: 14. The CDR3 has 14 amino acids. CDR3 residues: CATSASGDREVEFF. As DNA, the CDR3 is TGTGCCACCAGCGCCTCGGGGGACAGGGAGGTTGAGTTCTTC.

This clone was counted a few times. For the CDR3, the DNA is TGTGCCAGCAGTCCCGGGACTCTTGATGGGGCCGAGCAGTACTTC. This gives the protein CASSPGTLDGAEQYF. V is TRBV28 and J is TRBJ2-7, with D possibly being TRBD2 (6 bases). V lost 5 bases, J lost 6 bases, and 20 bases lay in between. The CDR3 contains 15 residues. Germline assignment: CDR1 MDHEN and CDR2 SYDVKM.

The chain recombines TRBV2 with TRBJ1-4, with D possibly matching TRBD1 (6 bases). V was shortened by 3 bases and J by 5 bases, with 10 bases between the two germline ends. This CDR3 is built from 14 residues. The germline V gene encodes CDR1 SNHLY and CDR2 FYNNEI. The CDR3 sequence: CASSDVQGNEKLFF. The CDR3 DNA is TGTGCCAGCAGTGATGTCCAGGGGAATGAAAAACTGTTTTTT. Full variable domain (missing parts from reference TRBV2 and TRBJ1-4): EPEVTQTPSHQVTQMGQEVILRCVPISNHLYFYWYRQILGQKVEFLVSFYNNEISEKSEIFDDQFSVERPDGSNFTLKIRSTKLEDSAMYFCASSDVQGNEKLFFGSGTQLSVL.

This rearrangement joins TRBV10-2 to TRBJ2-3; 10 positions agree with TRBD2. The germline V gene encodes CDR1 WSHSY and CDR2 SAAADI. This CDR3 has 15 amino acids. V shed 6 bases and J 6 bases; nucleotides not matched to a gene: 9. The CDR3 region has the DNA TGCGCCAGCAGCAACCTACTAGCGGGGAGGGATACGCAGTATTTT. This gives the protein CASSNLLAGRDTQYF.

V is TRBV12-3 or TRBV12-4 and J is TRBJ1-2, with 7 positions matching TRBD1. This CDR3 contains 13 residues. J lost 4 bases, V lost 8 bases, and 7 bases had no gene match. CDR3 bases: TGTGCCAGCCACAACCGGGACAGCTATGGCTACACCTTC. It is translated as CASHNRDSYGYTF.

This rearrangement joins TRBV3-1 (or the pseudogene TRBV3-2) to TRBJ2-7, with 7 bases fitting TRBD1. This CDR3 is built from 18 residues. J gave up 6 bases and V 2 bases, and 19 bases lay outside the gene matches. Germline lookup yields CDR1 LGHDT and CDR2 YNNKEL (reference sequence). The CDR3 DNA reads TGTGCCAGCAGCCAACTTGACAGGGTTGGCGGTTGGAAGTGCGAGCAGTACTTC. Translation gives CASSQLDRVGGWKCEQYF.

This chain uses TRBV28 with TRBJ1-5; the match to TRBD1 covers 9 bases. This CDR3 has 14 amino acids. V trimming: 10 bases; J trimming: 3 bases; junction bases outside the gene matches: 7. CDR1 and CDR2 (germline): MDHEN, SYDVKM. The CDR3 bases are TGTGCCACCAAGGGGACAGGGAACAATCAGCCCCAGCATTTT. Encoded protein: CATKGTGNNQPQHF.

The chain combines TRBV2 with TRBJ1-1, with 9 bases matching TRBD1. V shed 4 bases and J 6 bases; nucleotides not matched to a gene: 12. This CDR3 has 16 residues. CDR1 is SNHLY, CDR2 FYNNEI, per germline. In nucleotides, the CDR3 is TGTGCCAGCAGTGGACAGGGGGAAAGTTGGAAGCCTGAAGCTTTCTTT. The encoded protein is CASSGQGESWKPEAFF.

V gene TRBV9 combines with J gene TRBJ2-3; 10 bases line up with TRBD2. Germline-derived CDR1 and CDR2 are SGDLS and YYNGEE. There are 18 residues in the CDR3. V gave up 3 bases and J gave up 2 bases; unmatched junction bases: 12. CDR3 residues: CASSELAGSGMTTDTQYF. CDR3 DNA: TGTGCCAGCAGCGAACTAGCGGGGAGCGGGATGACCACAGATACGCAGTATTTT.

V gene TRBV19 combines with J gene TRBJ1-5, with TRBD1 matching 7 bases. CDR1 is LNHDA and CDR2 is SQIVND in the germline V gene (reference sequence). The CDR3 sequence is 14 residues long. Trimming cost V 6 bases and J 5 bases; bases outside gene matches: 7. The CDR3 DNA reads as TGTGCCAGTAGCCTACAGGGGAAGGATCAGCCCCAGCATTTT. Its translation is CASSLQGKDQPQHF.

This clone was seen more than once but under ten times. This sequence joins TRBV25-1 and TRBJ2-7; TRBD1 matches 8 bases. V shed 5 bases, J shed 2 bases, and the junction held 5 bases outside the gene matches. From germline, CDR1 is MGHDK and CDR2 SYGVNS. This CDR3 has 14 residues. This CDR3 is CASSSDRAPYEQYF. For the CDR3, the DNA is TGTGCCAGCAGTTCGGACAGGGCGCCCTACGAGCAGTACTTC.

The chain joins TRBV3-1 (or the pseudogene TRBV3-2) to TRBJ2-1; 9 bases map to TRBD2. This CDR3 has 16 amino acids. Germline CDR1 is LGHDT and CDR2 is YNNKEL (reference sequence). The ends lost 1 base at V and 7 bases at J; junction bases unmatched: 8. CDR3 in DNA: TGTGCCAGCAGCCAAGTGGGGCGGGGGGGCCAGAATGAGCAGTTCTTC. Encoded protein: CASSQVGRGGQNEQFF.

The rearrangement uses TRBV7-6 and TRBJ1-6; D not resolved. CDR1 is SGHVS, CDR2 FNYEAQ, per germline. There are 15 residues in the CDR3. Deletions cut 0 bases from V and 10 bases from J, with 13 bases between. CDR3 sequence reads: CASSLATREESPLHF. DNA of the CDR3: TGTGCCAGCAGCTTAGCGACTCGGGAGGAATCACCCCTCCACTTT.

The rearrangement joins TRBV25-1 to TRBJ2-1, with a tentative D call TRBD2 (6 bases). V was clipped by 2 bases and J by 6 bases, with 20 bases between them. Germline V gene data show CDR1 as MGHDK and CDR2 as SYGVNS. The CDR3 totals 17 residues. The CDR3 region is CASSEMGGTTLFNEQFF. CDR3 nucleotides: TGTGCCAGCAGTGAAATGGGCGGGACCACCCTTTTCAATGAGCAGTTCTTC.

The V call is TRBV5-4, the J call TRBJ1-1, with 10 bases fitting TRBD1. This CDR3 has 16 residues. CDR1 is SGHNT and CDR2 is YYREEE in the germline V gene (reference sequence). V shed 4 bases and J 1 base; nucleotides not matched to a gene: 7. In nucleotides, the CDR3 is TGTGCCAGCAGCCCGGGACAGGGGCCGGCGAACACTGAAGCTTTCTTT. Residues: CASSPGQGPANTEAFF.

This chain joins TRBV5-6 and TRBJ1-2; tentative D call: TRBD1 (6 bases). The CDR3 has 18 residues. Germline V gene sequence: CDR1 SGHDT, CDR2 YYEEEE. V was shortened by 4 bases and J by 4 bases, with 26 bases between the two germline ends. CDR3 loop: CASSLPGTLTLSGYGYTF. Here the CDR3 DNA reads TGTGCCAGCAGCCTCCCCGGGACACTCACACTCAGCGGCTATGGCTACACCTTC.

The V and J genes are TRBV4-1 and TRBJ1-2; 7 bases match TRBD1. Trimming removed 3 bases from V and 4 bases from J; junction bases left unmatched: 5. The CDR3 is 14 residues long. CDR1 MGHRA and CDR2 YSYEKL come from the germline V gene. The CDR3 loop is CASSHGDSLYGYTF. In DNA, the CDR3 is TGCGCCAGCAGCCACGGGGACAGTCTCTATGGCTACACCTTC.

This clone has just one count. This chain connects TRBV6-4 to TRBJ2-1, with 8 bases aligning to TRBD2. CDR3 length equals 15 residues. Germline V CDR1 and CDR2: MRHNA, SNTAGT. Unmatched junction bases numbered 10, after V lost 3 bases and J lost 9 bases. In DNA, the CDR3 is TGTGCCAGCAGTGAAATGGGACTAGGAGGCGGTGAGCAGTTCTTC. Its translation is CASSEMGLGGGEQFF.

This chain joins TRBV19 and TRBJ1-2; 9 nucleotides agree with TRBD1. Germline V gene data show CDR1 as LNHDA and CDR2 as SQIVND (reference sequence). This CDR3 has 15 amino acids. V lost 4 bases and J lost 0; bases outside the gene matches: 3. The CDR3 bases are TGTGCCAGTAGTAAGGGGACAGGGCCTAACTATGGCTACACCTTC. It translates to CASSKGTGPNYGYTF.

The V call is TRBV9, the J call TRBJ1-3; D ambiguous. Germline assignment: CDR1 SGDLS and CDR2 YYNGEE. The ends were cut back, 4 bases at V and 0 bases at J, with 11 bases in the middle. The CDR3 is 15 residues long. CDR3 sequence: CASSPRAASGNTIYF. CDR3 DNA: TGTGCCAGCAGCCCCCGAGCTGCCTCTGGAAACACCATATATTTT.

This clone was seen only a few times. The chain carries TRBV7-6 and TRBJ2-1; 10 bases match TRBD2. Germline CDR1 SGHVS, CDR2 FNYEAQ. J lost 0 bases, V lost 4 bases, and 6 bases had no gene match. The length of the CDR3 is 17 residues. CDR3 amino acids: CASSSLLAGSSYNEQFF. CDR3 DNA: TGTGCCAGCAGCTCTCTACTAGCGGGGAGCTCCTACAATGAGCAGTTCTTC.

This clone was seen more than once but under ten times. The V call is TRBV5-4, the J call TRBJ2-3; 7 positions match TRBD1. Looked up from germline, CDR1 is SGHNT and CDR2 is YYREEE (reference sequence). The CDR3 length is 13 residues. J gave up 4 bases and V 1 base, and 0 bases lay outside the gene matches. CDR3 DNA: TGTGCCAGCAGCTTGACAGGGGCAGATACGCAGTATTTT. As protein: CASSLTGADTQYF.